This T cell receptor (beta chain) was recovered during a study of CD8+ T cells in alopecia areata. RNA, once extracted, was reverse transcribed into cDNA for use as the sequencing template. Profiled with immunoSEQ multiplex PCR; TCRdb holds only in-frame clones, not every one. The sample consists of roughly 170,000 clones, approximately 56% of them appearing once. Study-level points and caveats: TCR sharing was clearer in mice than between patients, perhaps partly owing to patient HLA diversity. The study also sequences resident alphabeta T cells of normal skin in scalp samples.

Details on this clone: What it binds is unknown.

CDR1 is SQVTM, CDR2 ANQGSEA, per germline. Trimming pared 4 bases from V and 10 bases from J, leaving 13 bases between. There are 11 residues in the CDR3. The rearrangement uses TRBV29-1 and TRBJ1-1, with D unresolved. This clonotype was sampled from a human donor with alopecia areata. The source was CD4+ T cells sorted from blood, collected at week 0. CDR3: CSVGRGERAFF. For the CDR3, the DNA is TGCAGCGTTGGGCGTGGGGAGCGAGCTTTCTTT.